This T cell receptor (beta chain) derives from a study of blood T cell repertoires in COVID-19. About the research overall: Samples came from the United States, Italy and Spain, spanning acute and convalescent COVID-19.

The protocol was immunoSEQ multiplex PCR, while the TCRdb copy is restricted to in-frame clones and leaves out a portion. The sample holds more than 200,000 clones, approximately 86% seen once. The CDR3 spans 16 residues. V was shortened by 1 base and J by 3 bases, with 13 bases between the two germline ends. Germline CDR1 MNHNS, CDR2 SASEGT. The sequence was obtained from a woman of 80 years or more with active or convalescent COVID-19. The sample consisted of peripheral blood. The chain couples TRBV6-1 to TRBJ1-3; D is uncertain. CDR3 region: CASSEVGGSDGNTIYF. In DNA form, the CDR3 reads TGTGCCAGCAGTGAAGTCGGAGGGTCAGATGGAAACACCATATATTTT.